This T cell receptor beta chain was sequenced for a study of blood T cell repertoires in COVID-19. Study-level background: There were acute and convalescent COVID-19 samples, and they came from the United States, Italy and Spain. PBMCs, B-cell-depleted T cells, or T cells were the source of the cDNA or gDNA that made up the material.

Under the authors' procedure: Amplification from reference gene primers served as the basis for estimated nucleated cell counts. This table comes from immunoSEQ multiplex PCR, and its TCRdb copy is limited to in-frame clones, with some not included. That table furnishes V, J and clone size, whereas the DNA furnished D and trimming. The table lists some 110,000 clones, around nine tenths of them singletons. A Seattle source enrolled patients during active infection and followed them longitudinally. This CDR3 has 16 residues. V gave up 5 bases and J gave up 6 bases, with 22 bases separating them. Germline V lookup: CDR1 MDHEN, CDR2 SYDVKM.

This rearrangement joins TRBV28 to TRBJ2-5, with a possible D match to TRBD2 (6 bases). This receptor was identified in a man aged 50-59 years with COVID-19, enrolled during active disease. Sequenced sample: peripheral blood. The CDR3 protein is CASSPGGWRGSKTQYF. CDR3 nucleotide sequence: TGTGCCAGCAGTCCCGGCGGGTGGCGGGGATCGAAGACCCAGTACTTC.